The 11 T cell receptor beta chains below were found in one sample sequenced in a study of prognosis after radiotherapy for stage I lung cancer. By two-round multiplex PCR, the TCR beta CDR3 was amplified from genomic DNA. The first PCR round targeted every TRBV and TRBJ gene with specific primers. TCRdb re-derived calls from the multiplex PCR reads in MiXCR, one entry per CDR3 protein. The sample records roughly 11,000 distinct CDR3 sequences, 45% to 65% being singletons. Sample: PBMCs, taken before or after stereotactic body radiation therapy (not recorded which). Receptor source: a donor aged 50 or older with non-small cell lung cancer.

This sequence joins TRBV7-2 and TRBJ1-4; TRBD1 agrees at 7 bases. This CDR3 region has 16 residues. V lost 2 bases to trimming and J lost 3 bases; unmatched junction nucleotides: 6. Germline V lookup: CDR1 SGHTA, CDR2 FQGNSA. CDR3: CASSLRKGASNEKLFF. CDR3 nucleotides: TGTGCCAGCAGCTTAAGGAAGGGGGCCTCTAATGAAAAACTGTTTTTT.

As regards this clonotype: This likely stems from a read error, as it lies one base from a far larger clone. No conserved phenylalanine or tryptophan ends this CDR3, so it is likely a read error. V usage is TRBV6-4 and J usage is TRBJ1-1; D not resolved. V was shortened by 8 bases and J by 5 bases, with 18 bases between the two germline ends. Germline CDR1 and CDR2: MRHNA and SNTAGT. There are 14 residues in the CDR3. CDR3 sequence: CASSKWGSGTEAFS. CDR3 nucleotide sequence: TGTGCCAGCTCCAAGTGGGGAAGTGGGACTGAAGCTTTCTCT.

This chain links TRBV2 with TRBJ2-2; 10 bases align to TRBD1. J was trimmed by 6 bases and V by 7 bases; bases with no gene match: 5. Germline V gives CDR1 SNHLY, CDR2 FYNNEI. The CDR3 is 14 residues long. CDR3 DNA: TGTGCCAGCAACAAAGGGACAGGGGCCGGGGAGCTGTTTTTT. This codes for CASNKGTGAGELFF.

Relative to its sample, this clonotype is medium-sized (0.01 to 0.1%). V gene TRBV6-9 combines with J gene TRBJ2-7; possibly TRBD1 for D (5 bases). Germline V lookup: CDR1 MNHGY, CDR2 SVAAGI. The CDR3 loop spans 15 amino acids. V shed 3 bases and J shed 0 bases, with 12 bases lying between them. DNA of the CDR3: TGTGCCAGCAGTTACTCTCCCAGGGCCTCCTACGAGCAGTACTTC. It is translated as CASSYSPRASYEQYF.

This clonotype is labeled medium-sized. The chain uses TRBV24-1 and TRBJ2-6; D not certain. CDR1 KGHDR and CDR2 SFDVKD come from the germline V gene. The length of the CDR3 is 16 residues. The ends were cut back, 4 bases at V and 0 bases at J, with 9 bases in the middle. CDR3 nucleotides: TGTGCCACCAGTGACGCAGCAACCTCTGGGGCCAACGTCCTGACTTTC. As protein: CATSDAATSGANVLTF.

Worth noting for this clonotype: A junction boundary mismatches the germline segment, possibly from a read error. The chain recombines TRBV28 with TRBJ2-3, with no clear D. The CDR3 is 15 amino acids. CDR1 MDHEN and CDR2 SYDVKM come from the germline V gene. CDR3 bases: TGTTCCAGCAGCCCCCAAGGAATACTCACAGATACGCAGTATTTT. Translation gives CSSSPQGILTDTQYF.

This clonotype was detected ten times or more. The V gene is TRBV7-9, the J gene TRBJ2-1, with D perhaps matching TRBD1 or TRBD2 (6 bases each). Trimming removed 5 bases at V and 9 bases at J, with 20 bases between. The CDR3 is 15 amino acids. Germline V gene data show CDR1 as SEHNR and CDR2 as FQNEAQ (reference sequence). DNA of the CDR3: TGTGCCAGCAGCCTAGACGGGGGCCCCGGGCGTGAGCAGTTCTTC. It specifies CASSLDGGPGREQFF.

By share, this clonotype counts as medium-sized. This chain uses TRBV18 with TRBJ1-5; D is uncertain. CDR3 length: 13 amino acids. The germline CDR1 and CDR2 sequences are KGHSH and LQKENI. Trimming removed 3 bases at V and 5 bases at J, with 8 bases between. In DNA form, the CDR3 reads TGTGCCAGCTCACCGAGCCACGATCAGCCCCAGCATTTT. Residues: CASSPSHDQPQHF.

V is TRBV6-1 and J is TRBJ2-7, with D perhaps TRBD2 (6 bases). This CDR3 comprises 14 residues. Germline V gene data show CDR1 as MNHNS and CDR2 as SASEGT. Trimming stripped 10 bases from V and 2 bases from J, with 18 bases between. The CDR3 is CATQFGSGPYEQYF. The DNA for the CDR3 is TGTGCCACCCAATTCGGTAGCGGACCCTACGAGCAGTACTTC.

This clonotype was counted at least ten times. The CDR3 DNA is TGTGCCAGCTCACCCCTGGGGACAGGGAGCACAGATACGCAGTATTTT. This translates into CASSPLGTGSTDTQYF. The chain couples TRBV18 to TRBJ2-3, with 9 bases identical to TRBD1. The trim removed 3 bases at V and 0 bases at J, leaving 4 bases unmatched. CDR1 KGHSH and CDR2 LQKENI come from the germline V gene. The CDR3 is made up of 16 amino acids.

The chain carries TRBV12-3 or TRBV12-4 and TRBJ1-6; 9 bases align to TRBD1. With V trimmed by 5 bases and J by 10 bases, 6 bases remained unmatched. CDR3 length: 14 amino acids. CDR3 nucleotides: TGTGCCAGCAGTCCTACAGGGGGCGAATCACCCCTCCACTTT. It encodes CASSPTGGESPLHF.